Described below is a single T cell receptor beta chain sequence and its context. These data belong to a study of T cell changes during pregnancy in multiple sclerosis. TCRdb's copy holds only in-frame clones and misses some; the assay was immunoSEQ multiplex PCR. The repertoire consists of about 25,000 clones, with around nine tenths occurring once and the leading ten covering about 13%. Germline V gene sequence: CDR1 MGHRA, CDR2 YSYEKL. CDR3 length: 14 residues. Trimming took 1 base from V and 5 from J; bases not matched to a gene: 2. The material sequenced was CD8+ T cells from peripheral blood mononuclear cells, taken in the first trimester of pregnancy. The source of this sequence is a female donor in good health, enrolled as a control in a pregnancy study. The rearrangement uses TRBV4-1 and TRBJ2-5, with 9 bases that match TRBD1. This chain's CDR3 is CASSQGTGVETQYF. CDR3 DNA: TGCGCCAGCAGCCAAGGGACAGGGGTTGAGACCCAGTACTTC.